The present entry profiles one T cell receptor beta chain with its context. These data are taken from a study of blood T cell repertoires in COVID-19. Study overall: Samples came from the United States, Italy and Spain, spanning acute and convalescent COVID-19. PBMCs, B-cell-depleted T cells, or T cells were the source of the cDNA or gDNA that made up the material.

Participant reports of clinical history set cohort assignment. Per the study methods: Estimation of nucleated cell counts relied on the amplification of reference gene primers. Libraries were prepared by immunoSEQ multiplex PCR; TCRdb keeps only in-frame clonotypes and omits some of them. D and trimming come from the DNA, and the V and J calls and clone size come from that table. The data contain approximately 250,000 clones, roughly 88% of them seen just once; the ten biggest clones take up around 1%. This TCR derives from a woman aged 30 to 39 who had recovered from COVID-19. The sequencing sample was made of PBMCs or T cells enriched from blood (not recorded which).

In DNA form, the CDR3 reads TGTGCCAGCAGCCGGCTGCGAGGTTACGAGCAGTACTTC. Its translation is CASSRLRGYEQYF. J is TRBJ2-7 and V is TRBV5-8; no clear D gene. The V gene lost 4 bases and the J gene lost 4 bases, with 12 bases spanning the gap. The CDR3 spans 13 residues. Looked up from germline, CDR1 is SGHTS and CDR2 is YDEGEE. The entire variable domain, with the rest obtained from reference TRBV5-8 and TRBJ2-7, is as follows: EAGVTQSPTHLIKTRGQQATLRCSPISGHTSVYWYQQALGLGLQFLLWYDEGEERNRGNFPPRFSGRQFPNYSSELNVNALELEDSALYLCASSRLRGYEQYFGPGTRLTVT.